Below, 29 T cell receptor beta chains from the same sample are listed, as sequenced in a study of cytomegalovirus exposure and HLA in healthy donors. Assay used: immunoSEQ multiplex PCR; TCRdb lists only in-frame clones, some missing. The sample has about 74,000 clones; 94% are singletons. The sequencing sample was made of PBMCs. These receptors were collected from a man between 18 and 35 years old in good health and CMV-seropositive.

The chain carries TRBV6-5 and TRBJ1-1; D may be TRBD1 (6 bases). CDR1 and CDR2 from the germline V gene are MNHEY and SVGAGI. The CDR3 totals 11 residues. V was cut by 7 bases and J by 9 bases, with 12 bases left in between. Here the CDR3 DNA reads TGTGCCAGCACCCAAGGACAGCAAGCTTTCTTT. Translated: CASTQGQQAFF.

The chain has TRBV7-9 and TRBJ2-7; 10 bases align to TRBD2. The CDR3 runs 17 residues. J lost 0 bases, V lost 2 bases, and 7 bases had no gene match. Germline V lookup: CDR1 SEHNR, CDR2 FQNEAQ (reference sequence). As DNA, the CDR3 is TGTGCCAGCAGCTTATGGCGTAGCGGGAGGAGCTCCTACGAGCAGTACTTC. Amino acid sequence: CASSLWRSGRSSYEQYF.

The chain joins TRBV6-5 to TRBJ1-4; TRBD1 is a possible D gene (5 bases). The V gene lost 6 bases and the J gene lost 6 bases, with 11 bases spanning the gap. In germline, CDR1 is MNHEY, CDR2 SVGAGI. The CDR3 totals 13 residues. For the CDR3, the DNA is TGTGCCAGCAGGGCGGGGGGTGATGAAAAACTGTTTTTT. Its protein is CASRAGGDEKLFF.

The rearrangement links TRBV6-6 to TRBJ2-1; 8 nucleotides agree with TRBD1. Germline CDR1 reads MNHNY; CDR2 reads SVGAGI (reference sequence). J lost 4 bases, V lost 2 bases, and 4 bases had no gene match. The CDR3 sequence is 15 residues long. The chain's CDR3 is CASSYPDRVYNEQFF. The CDR3 nucleotides are TGTGCCAGCAGTTACCCGGACAGGGTATACAATGAGCAGTTCTTC.

The CDR3 here is CAISRDRDTGELFF. CDR3 coding DNA: TGTGCCATCAGTCGGGACAGAGACACCGGGGAGCTGTTTTTT. The J gene is TRBJ2-2, the V gene TRBV10-3, with 7 nucleotides matching TRBD1. Losses at the gene ends were 5 bases for V and 3 bases for J; bases not matched to a gene: 3. The CDR3 has 14 residues. From germline, CDR1 is ENHRY and CDR2 SYGVKD.

This clone turned up a few times. The chain has TRBV10-3 and TRBJ2-5; D is perhaps TRBD2 (6 bases). The CDR3 is made up of 13 amino acids. Trimming removed 4 bases from V and 5 bases from J, with 11 bases in between. Germline V gene lookup returns CDR1 ENHRY and CDR2 SYGVKD. The CDR3 reads CAISGMEGETQYF. The CDR3 coding sequence is TGTGCCATCAGTGGGATGGAGGGGGAGACCCAGTACTTC.

This chain links TRBV5-4 with TRBJ1-4; D is possibly TRBD1 (5 bases). V was trimmed by 2 bases and J by 10 bases, leaving 18 bases between them. The CDR3 has 15 amino acids. CDR1 and CDR2 from the germline V gene are SGHNT and YYREEE (reference sequence). The CDR3 region is CASSFTRESGGKLFF. The CDR3 DNA sequence: TGTGCCAGCAGCTTTACCAGGGAATCTGGCGGAAAACTGTTTTTT.

This chain uses TRBV18 with TRBJ1-5, with TRBD1 identical over 7 bases. The length of the CDR3 is 14 residues. Losses at the gene ends were 6 bases for V and 4 bases for J; bases not matched to a gene: 6. CDR1 is KGHSH and CDR2 is LQKENI in the germline V gene. The CDR3 coding sequence is TGTGCCAGCTCCCTCGGGACAGAAAATCAGCCCCAGCATTTT. Its translation is CASSLGTENQPQHF. Supplemented by reference TRBV18 and TRBJ1-5, the full variable domain reads NAGVMQNPRHLVRRRGQEARLRCSPMKGHSHVYWYRQLPEEGLKFMVYLQKENIIDESGMPKERFSAEFPKEGPSILRIQQVVRGDSAAYFCASSLGTENQPQHFGDGTRLSIL.

Comment on this clone: Relative to the germline gene, one junction end is altered; a read error may explain this. The chain recombines TRBV10-3 with TRBJ2-7; D unresolved. The CDR3 spans 15 residues. CDR1 is ENHRY and CDR2 is SYGVKD in the germline V gene. The CDR3: CAIRITQGDSSEQYF. The CDR3 nucleotides read TGTGCCATCAGGATCACACAAGGCGACTCCTCCGAGCAGTACTTC.

The chain uses TRBV5-4 and TRBJ2-3; the D is unclear. The CDR3 contains 17 residues. Germline V CDR1 and CDR2: SGHNT, YYREEE (reference sequence). The V end was cut by 0 bases, the J end by 1 base, with 15 bases between. The DNA for the CDR3 is TGTGCCAGCAGCTTGGTTATCGGAACAGACCGCACAGATACGCAGTATTTT. Protein sequence: CASSLVIGTDRTDTQYF.

This chain connects TRBV6-1 to TRBJ2-1, with 9 bases matching TRBD2. The junction had 16 bases not matched to a gene; V was cut back by 0 bases and J by 7 bases. Germline lookup yields CDR1 MNHNS and CDR2 SASEGT. This CDR3 is built from 19 residues. The CDR3 sequence is CASSEAEAGTSPGGNEQFF. CDR3 DNA: TGTGCCAGCAGTGAAGCGGAGGCCGGGACTAGCCCAGGGGGGAATGAGCAGTTCTTC.

The rearrangement joins TRBV7-8 to TRBJ1-2; 8 bases map to TRBD1. Germline V gene lookup returns CDR1 SGHVS and CDR2 FQNEAQ. The CDR3 extends over 15 amino acids. After removal of 5 bases from V and 4 bases from J, the junction contained 9 bases not matched to a gene. The CDR3 DNA reads TGTGCCAGCAGCCTTCATCGGACAGGGCTCTATGGCTACACCTTC. It is translated as CASSLHRTGLYGYTF.

V gene TRBV5-1 combines with J gene TRBJ2-7, with 10 nucleotides matching TRBD1. CDR3 length equals 15 residues. Germline loops: CDR1 SGHRS, CDR2 YFSETQ. After removal of 4 bases from V and 3 bases from J, the junction contained 7 bases not matched to a gene. CDR3 in amino acids: CASSVTGTGVYEQYF. DNA of the CDR3: TGCGCCAGCAGCGTGACCGGGACAGGGGTCTACGAGCAGTACTTC.

The J gene is TRBJ2-1, the V gene TRBV2; 9 bases map to TRBD2. This CDR3 comprises 17 residues. The germline V gene has CDR1 SNHLY and CDR2 FYNNEI. J lost 7 bases, V lost 5 bases, and 15 bases had no gene match. The chain's CDR3 is CASSRTHSGSVDNEQFF. Written as DNA, the CDR3 is TGTGCCAGCAGTCGAACACATAGCGGGAGTGTTGATAATGAGCAGTTCTTC.

The chain couples TRBV6-6 to TRBJ2-7, with 9 positions matching TRBD2. The CDR3 is 14 residues long. The germline gives CDR1 MNHNY, CDR2 SVGAGI (reference sequence). J gave up 1 base and V 6 bases, and 4 bases lay outside the gene matches. The CDR3 region is CASRGREGSYEQYF. CDR3 sequence (DNA): TGTGCCAGCAGGGGGCGGGAGGGTTCCTACGAGCAGTACTTC.

V is TRBV10-3 and J is TRBJ2-1; 11 bases align to TRBD2. CDR3 length equals 16 residues. Germline V lookup: CDR1 ENHRY, CDR2 SYGVKD. V lost 3 bases, J lost 5 bases, and 6 bases stayed unmatched. The CDR3 DNA is TGTGCCATCAGTGATACTAGCGGGAGTAGGGACAATGAGCAGTTCTTC. Protein sequence: CAISDTSGSRDNEQFF.

This sequence joins TRBV28 and TRBJ1-2; D might be TRBD1 (6 bases). V lost 4 bases and J 4 bases, leaving 16 bases between the germline ends. This CDR3 is built from 15 residues. In germline, CDR1 is MDHEN, CDR2 SYDVKM. CDR3 sequence: CASSSPGVVPYGYTF. CDR3 nucleotide sequence: TGTGCCAGCAGTTCTCCAGGGGTGGTTCCCTATGGCTACACCTTC.

A remark on this clone: Within the sample, other DNA sequences also encode this same CDR3. The chain's CDR3 is CASSPPDRLSYEQYF. CDR3 nucleotides: TGCGCCAGCAGCCCACCGGACAGGCTGTCCTACGAGCAGTACTTC. The genes are TRBV4-1 and TRBJ2-7; TRBD1 aligns across 7 bases. CDR3 length: 15 amino acids. Germline V gene lookup returns CDR1 MGHRA and CDR2 YSYEKL. J was trimmed by 1 base and V by 4 bases; bases with no gene match: 7.

The rearrangement links TRBV1 to TRBJ2-3; the DNA was not compared with TRBD2, the D call given in the table. TRBV1 represents a pseudogene. The length of the CDR3 is 15 residues. CDR3 nucleotide sequence: TGCACCAACGGACCCCTAGCGGGGCTCACAGATACGCAGTATTTT. Protein product: CTNGPLAGLTDTQYF.

This chain's CDR3 is CSLDAELSTDTQYF. CDR3 nucleotide sequence: TGCAGCCTCGACGCGGAACTCAGCACAGATACGCAGTATTTT. The chain has TRBV29-1 and TRBJ2-3; no clear D gene. Trimming stripped 8 bases from V and 0 bases from J, with 15 bases between. The length of the CDR3 is 14 residues. Germline values: CDR1 SQVTM, CDR2 ANQGSEA.

This clone showed up just once. The chain carries TRBV28 and TRBJ2-7, with no clear D. The germline gives CDR1 MDHEN, CDR2 SYDVKM. The V end lost 5 bases, the J end lost 6 bases, and 14 bases lay between the germline ends. This CDR3 is 13 amino acids long. The CDR3 region is CASSPSPAAEQYF. CDR3 coding DNA: TGTGCCAGCAGTCCATCCCCGGCGGCCGAGCAGTACTTC.

A word on this clone: The junction does not match germline at one end; this may be a read error. The V gene is TRBV7-7, the J gene TRBJ2-2; 9 bases match TRBD2. The CDR3 has 13 amino acids. Germline CDR1 SSHAT, CDR2 FNYEAQ (reference sequence). The CDR3 here is CASSPGLAGELFF. The CDR3 coding sequence is TGTGCTAGCAGTCCCGGACTAGCGGGGGAGCTGTTTTTT.

V is TRBV28 and J is TRBJ2-3, with D possibly TRBD1 on 6 matching bases. Germline V gene lookup returns CDR1 MDHEN and CDR2 SYDVKM. The CDR3 extends over 15 amino acids. Trimming removed 6 bases from V and 2 bases from J, with 15 bases in between. The CDR3 sequence is CASSPPTGLTDTQYF. The CDR3 region has the DNA TGTGCCAGCAGCCCCCCGACAGGTCTCACAGATACGCAGTATTTT. The variable domain in full, completed from reference TRBV28 and TRBJ2-3, reads DVKVTQSSRYLVKRTGEKVFLECVQDMDHENMFWYRQDPGLGLRLIYFSYDVKMKEKGDIPEGYSVSREKKERFSLILESASTNQTSMYLCASSPPTGLTDTQYFGPGTRLTVL.

The V gene is TRBV10-3, the J gene TRBJ2-7; maybe TRBD2 (5 bases). Trimming took 0 bases from V and 2 from J, leaving 17 bases between them. This CDR3 contains 17 residues. Germline V CDR1 and CDR2: ENHRY, SYGVKD. The CDR3 coding sequence is TGTGCCATCAGTGAGTCAAAGAGGGAGTGGAAGACCTACGAGCAGTACTTC. It codes for CAISESKREWKTYEQYF.

The J gene is TRBJ2-7, the V gene TRBV5-1; 8 bases agree with TRBD2. The CDR3 length is 17 residues. CDR1 and CDR2 (germline): SGHRS, YFSETQ. The V segment lost 0 bases and the J segment 1 base; nucleotides outside the gene matches: 9. Here the CDR3 reads CASSLAAGGANSYEQYF. Written as DNA, the CDR3 is TGCGCCAGCAGCTTGGCCGCGGGAGGTGCCAATTCCTACGAGCAGTACTTC.

The chain links TRBV9 to TRBJ2-5; 7 bases line up with TRBD2. In germline, CDR1 is SGDLS, CDR2 YYNGEE. V gave up 1 base and J gave up 5 bases; unmatched junction bases: 8. The CDR3 contains 15 residues. CDR3 in amino acids: CASSVQDFGGETQYF. CDR3 nucleotides: TGTGCCAGCAGCGTACAGGACTTCGGGGGGGAGACCCAGTACTTC.

This chain connects TRBV7-2 to TRBJ2-7; TRBD2 matches 12 bases. The CDR3 contains 14 residues. Germline V gene data show CDR1 as SGHTA and CDR2 as FQGNSA. V lost 7 bases and J lost 3; bases outside the gene matches: 4. The CDR3 reads CASTTSGRFYEQYF. CDR3 nucleotides: TGTGCCAGCACCACTAGCGGGAGGTTCTACGAGCAGTACTTC.

The V and J genes are TRBV28 and TRBJ1-1; D not certain. Trimming left V 3 bases short and J 6 bases short, with 5 bases between. The germline V gene encodes CDR1 MDHEN and CDR2 SYDVKM. CDR3 length equals 11 residues. CDR3 bases: TGTGCCAGCAGTTTTTTCGCTGAAGCTTTCTTT. Protein: CASSFFAEAFF.

The chain links TRBV21-1 to TRBJ2-5; the table gives TRBD2 as D, unverified against the DNA. TRBV21-1 is classified as a pseudogene. The CDR3 has 17 amino acids. The CDR3 DNA reads as TGTGCCAGCAGCAAAGTCTCGGGAGGGACGTCTCAAGAGACCCAGTACTTC. Its protein is CASSKVSGGTSQETQYF.